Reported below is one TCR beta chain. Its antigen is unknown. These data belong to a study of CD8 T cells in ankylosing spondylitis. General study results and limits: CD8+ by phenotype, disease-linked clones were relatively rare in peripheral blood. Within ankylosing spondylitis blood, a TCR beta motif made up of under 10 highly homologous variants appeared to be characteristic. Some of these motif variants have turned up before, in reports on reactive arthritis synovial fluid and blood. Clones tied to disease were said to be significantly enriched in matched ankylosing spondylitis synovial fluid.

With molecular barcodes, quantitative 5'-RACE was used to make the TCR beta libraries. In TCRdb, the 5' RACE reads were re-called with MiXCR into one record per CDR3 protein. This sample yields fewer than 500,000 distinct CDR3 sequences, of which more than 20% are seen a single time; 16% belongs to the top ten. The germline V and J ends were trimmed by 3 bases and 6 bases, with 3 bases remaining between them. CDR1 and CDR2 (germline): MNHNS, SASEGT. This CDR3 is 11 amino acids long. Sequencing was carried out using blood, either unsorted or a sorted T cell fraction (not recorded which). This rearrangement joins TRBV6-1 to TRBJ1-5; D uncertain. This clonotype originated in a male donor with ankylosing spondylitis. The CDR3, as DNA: TGTGCCAGCAGTGAGGTTCAGCCCCAGCATTTT. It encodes CASSEVQPQHF.